Below are 24 T cell receptor beta chains sequenced from a single sample in a study of T cell responses to AZD1222 COVID-19 vaccine. Repertoires were generated with immunoSEQ multiplex PCR, while TCRdb's copy carries only in-frame clones and drops some. Here the sample spans over 75,000 clones, approximately 90% being singletons. The material was peripheral blood, obtained on day 0 of AZD1222 vaccination. The receptors here all came from an adult in good health.

The chain uses TRBV27 and TRBJ2-3, with 7 bases aligning to TRBD1. The CDR3 is 15 residues long. Germline V gene data show CDR1 as MNHEY and CDR2 as SMNVEV (reference sequence). Unmatched junction bases numbered 8, after V lost 6 bases and J lost 2 bases. The CDR3 coding sequence is TGTGCCAGCAGCCAGGGACAGTCCAACACAGATACGCAGTATTTT. Residues: CASSQGQSNTDTQYF.

The chain is built from TRBV10-3 and TRBJ1-5; no firm D call. The CDR3 runs to 13 residues. Germline V CDR1 and CDR2: ENHRY, SYGVKD. The germline V and J ends were trimmed by 6 bases and 7 bases, with 13 bases remaining between them. The CDR3 sequence: CAISESPLQPQHF. The CDR3, as DNA: TGTGCCATCAGCGAATCCCCGTTACAGCCCCAGCATTTT.

This chain joins TRBV7-2 and TRBJ2-3; TRBD1 aligns across 7 bases. V trimming: 3 bases; J trimming: 2 bases; junction bases outside the gene matches: 8. The CDR3 runs 16 residues. The germline CDR1 and CDR2 sequences are SGHTA and FQGNSA. CDR3 bases: TGTGCCAGCAGCTTCACCACAGGGGCCTACACAGATACGCAGTATTTT. Translating it yields CASSFTTGAYTDTQYF.

In this sample, this clone turned up once. V usage is TRBV30 and J usage is TRBJ2-5; the match to TRBD2 covers 12 bases. The CDR3 totals 17 residues. Germline V gene sequence: CDR1 GTSNPN, CDR2 SVGIG (reference sequence). Here the CDR3 DNA reads TGTGCGGCCATGGAGGGGTGGACTAGCGGGGCCCAAGAGACCCAGTACTTC. It encodes CAAMEGWTSGAQETQYF.

This chain joins TRBV7-8 and TRBJ1-1, with 10 bases aligning to TRBD1. The germline V gene encodes CDR1 SGHVS and CDR2 FQNEAQ. The CDR3 is 14 amino acids. J was trimmed by 11 bases and V by 4 bases; bases with no gene match: 10. The CDR3 loop reads CASSSALGTGDAFF. The CDR3 DNA reads TGTGCCAGCAGCTCAGCACTCGGGACAGGGGACGCTTTCTTT. Complete variable domain (other parts from reference TRBV7-8 and TRBJ1-1): GAGVSQSPRYKVAKRGQDVALRCDPISGHVSLFWYQQALGQGPEFLTYFQNEAQLDKSGLPSDRFFAERPEGSVSTLKIQRTQQEDSAVYLCASSSALGTGDAFFGQGTRLTVV.

V usage is TRBV19 and J usage is TRBJ2-7; the D gene could be TRBD1 or TRBD2 (5 bases each). Deletions cut 3 bases from V and 7 bases from J, with 10 bases between. Germline V CDR1 and CDR2: LNHDA, SQIVND (reference sequence). This CDR3 contains 12 residues. CDR3: CASSIGTGEQYF. CDR3 DNA sequence: TGTGCCAGTAGTATTGGGACGGGAGAGCAGTACTTC.

V usage is TRBV24-1 and J usage is TRBJ2-1, with D uncertain. In germline, CDR1 is KGHDR, CDR2 SFDVKD. The CDR3 runs to 13 residues. V lost 0 bases and J lost 7, with 6 bases in between. DNA of the CDR3: TGTGCCACCAGTGATTTGTTGTCGAATGAGCAGTTCTTC. Translating it yields CATSDLLSNEQFF.

The chain uses TRBV12-3 or TRBV12-4 and TRBJ2-5; no clear D. The CDR3 consists of 12 residues. V gave up 4 bases and J gave up 2 bases, with 5 bases separating them. The CDR3: CASSSPQETQYF. The CDR3 bases are TGTGCCAGCAGTTCGCCTCAAGAGACCCAGTACTTC.

The rearrangement uses TRBV6-1 and TRBJ2-7; D is unresolved. CDR1 and CDR2 from the germline V gene are MNHNS and SASEGT. The CDR3 has 13 residues. V lost 2 bases and J 2 bases, leaving 7 bases between the germline ends. CDR3 nucleotides: TGTGCCAGCAGTGAATCGTCACCCTACGAGCAGTACTTC. Residues: CASSESSPYEQYF.

The chain has TRBV6-2 or TRBV6-3 and TRBJ1-2, with TRBD1 identical over 7 bases. The germline gives CDR1 MNHEY, CDR2 SVGEGT. Losses at the gene ends were 4 bases for V and 5 bases for J; bases not matched to a gene: 10. There are 15 residues in the CDR3. CDR3 sequence (DNA): TGTGCCAGCAGTTCCCGCACGACAGGGTGGTATGGCTACACCTTC. Its protein product is CASSSRTTGWYGYTF.

This chain uses TRBV30 with TRBJ1-2; weak D call: TRBD1 (6 bases). Between the trimmed V and J ends, which lost 1 base and 3 bases, there was a span of 18 bases. Germline CDR1 GTSNPN, CDR2 SVGIG (reference sequence). CDR3 size: 16 residues. This CDR3 reads CAWSDPRLGGHYGYTF. DNA of the CDR3: TGTGCCTGGAGTGACCCACGTCTGGGGGGCCACTATGGCTACACCTTC.

The V call is TRBV7-8, the J call TRBJ2-7, with TRBD2 matching 7 bases. Germline CDR1 and CDR2: SGHVS and FQNEAQ. This CDR3 is 14 amino acids long. The J segment lost 4 bases and the V segment lost 5 bases, leaving 8 bases of the junction unmatched. The CDR3 reads CASSPGRGGYEQYF. The CDR3 region has the DNA TGTGCCAGCAGCCCCGGTAGGGGAGGGTACGAGCAGTACTTC.

The rearrangement links TRBV3-1 (or the pseudogene TRBV3-2) to TRBJ1-6, with TRBD1 matching over 7 bases. V dropped 1 base and J dropped 8; count of bases not matched to a gene: 17. Germline V lookup: CDR1 LGHDT, CDR2 YNNKEL (reference sequence). This CDR3 spans 19 amino acids. As DNA, the CDR3 is TGTGCCAGCAGCCAAGGGTTCGTGGAACAGGGGTTTTTTGATTCACCCCTCCACTTT. Translating it yields CASSQGFVEQGFFDSPLHF.

The genes are TRBV6-5 and TRBJ2-7; 9 positions agree with TRBD1. Germline lookup yields CDR1 MNHEY and CDR2 SVGAGI. The CDR3 is 12 residues long. V trimming: 7 bases; J trimming: 6 bases; junction bases outside the gene matches: 4. CDR3 DNA sequence: TGTGCCAGCATTACAGGGGGCGGCGAGCAGTACTTC. This translates into CASITGGGEQYF.

CDR3: CASSLEGEQYF. The CDR3 DNA sequence: TGTGCCAGCAGCCTGGAGGGGGAGCAGTACTTC. The J gene is TRBJ2-7, the V gene TRBV5-5, with D perhaps matching TRBD2 (6 bases). Trimming pared 4 bases from V and 7 bases from J, leaving 9 bases between. The CDR3 is 11 amino acids. Germline CDR1 and CDR2: SGHKS and YYEKEE (reference sequence).

The chain's CDR3 is CASSPPTSGRSNEQFF. DNA of the CDR3: TGTGCCAGCTCACCCCCGACTAGCGGGAGGAGTAATGAGCAGTTCTTC. V is TRBV18 and J is TRBJ2-1; 13 bases are a match to TRBD2. Per germline, CDR1 KGHSH and CDR2 LQKENI. The J segment lost 7 bases and the V segment lost 3 bases, leaving 6 bases of the junction unmatched. This CDR3 region has 16 residues.

This clone has only a few counts. The V gene is TRBV19, the J gene TRBJ2-2; 7 bases are shared with TRBD2. Unmatched junction bases numbered 15, after V lost 7 bases and J lost 7 bases. The germline V gene encodes CDR1 LNHDA and CDR2 SQIVND (reference sequence). This CDR3 spans 16 amino acids. CDR3 amino acids: CASTTLPPGEGGELFF. Written as DNA, the CDR3 is TGTGCCAGTACCACCCTACCGCCTGGGGAGGGCGGGGAGCTGTTTTTT.

This clone was seen just once. The chain has TRBV4-2 and TRBJ2-7, with D possibly called TRBD1 or TRBD2 (6 bases each). V shed 0 bases and J shed 2 bases, with 17 bases lying between them. The CDR3 is 17 amino acids. Germline values: CDR1 LGHNA, CDR2 YNFKEQ. The CDR3, as DNA: TGTGCCAGCAGCCAAGACCAAGGCGGGACACCCACCTACGAGCAGTACTTC. Its protein product is CASSQDQGGTPTYEQYF.

This clone was recorded only once. V is TRBV7-9 and J is TRBJ1-6, with 7 bases fitting TRBD1. V gave up 0 bases and J gave up 8 bases; unmatched junction bases: 4. The germline V gene has CDR1 SEHNR and CDR2 FQNEAQ (reference sequence). The CDR3 covers 15 residues. Here the CDR3 reads CASSLAGGLDSPLHF. For the CDR3, the DNA is TGTGCCAGCAGCTTAGCAGGGGGCCTCGATTCACCCCTCCACTTT.

With respect to this clone: Within the sample, other DNA sequences also encode this same CDR3. This chain joins TRBV18 and TRBJ2-7; D is unclear. This CDR3 spans 13 amino acids. V was trimmed by 0 bases and J by 0 bases, leaving 3 bases between them. The V gene's germline CDR1 is KGHSH and CDR2 LQKENI. The CDR3 nucleotides are TGTGCCAGCTCACCACCCAGCTCCTACGAGCAGTACTTC. This translates into CASSPPSSYEQYF.

The V call is TRBV19, the J call TRBJ1-5, with a weak D call TRBD1 (6 bases). The CDR3 is 14 amino acids. In germline, CDR1 is LNHDA, CDR2 SQIVND (reference sequence). V lost 10 bases, J lost 0 bases, and 13 bases lay in between. The CDR3 nucleotides are TGTGCCACCGTACAGGGCAATAGCAATCAGCCCCAGCATTTT. Its protein product is CATVQGNSNQPQHF.

The J gene is TRBJ2-2, the V gene TRBV4-2; 11 nucleotides align to TRBD2. Germline V gene data show CDR1 as LGHNA and CDR2 as YNFKEQ. CDR3 length: 21 residues. The ends lost 0 bases at V and 3 bases at J; junction bases unmatched: 15. CDR3: CASSQDGVAGGPYKDTGELFF. CDR3 in DNA: TGTGCCAGCAGCCAAGATGGGGTAGCGGGAGGGCCGTATAAGGACACCGGGGAGCTGTTTTTT.

The CDR3 region is CSAMEEKLFF. CDR3 DNA: TGCAGTGCTATGGAGGAAAAACTGTTTTTT. The V call is TRBV20-1, the J call TRBJ1-4; no definite D call. Germline CDR1 is DFQATT and CDR2 is SNEGSKA (reference sequence). With 4 bases removed from V and 8 bases from J, the gap between germline ends came to 5 bases. The CDR3 is 10 residues long.

This clone was seen a single time. J is TRBJ2-5 and V is TRBV5-4, with D possibly matching TRBD2 (6 bases). Trimming stripped 4 bases from V and 2 bases from J, with 12 bases between. Germline-derived CDR1 and CDR2 are SGHNT and YYREEE (reference sequence). The CDR3 has 14 residues. The CDR3 nucleotides read TGTGCCAGCAGCCCCCGGGACTTTCAAGAGACCCAGTACTTC. Protein product: CASSPRDFQETQYF.